This TCR beta chain derives from a study of cytomegalovirus exposure and HLA in healthy donors. PCR employed 60 Vbeta and 13 Jbeta primers. The repertoire was sequenced with immunoSEQ multiplex PCR; TCRdb's copy has only in-frame clones and lacks some. The data show 140,000 to 150,000 clones, about 80% seen once. Sequenced input: PBMCs. The sequence derives from a man between 40 and 49 years old in good health and CMV-seronegative.

Here the CDR3 DNA reads TGTGCCAGTACCCCTAGGCAGGGAGGGGTTCAGCCCCAGCATTTT. Encoded protein: CASTPRQGGVQPQHF. The gene calls are TRBV19 and TRBJ1-5, with a weak D call TRBD1 (5 bases). CDR1 is LNHDA, CDR2 SQIVND, per germline (reference sequence). The CDR3 length is 15 residues. Trimming cost V 7 bases and J 6 bases, with 19 bases left between them. The variable domain in full, with the rest retrieved from reference TRBV19 and TRBJ1-5, is DGGITQSPKYLFRKEGQNVTLSCEQNLNHDAMYWYRQDPGQGLRLIYYSQIVNDFQKGDIAEGYSVSREKKESFPLTVTSAQKNPTAFYLCASTPRQGGVQPQHFGDGTRLSIL.